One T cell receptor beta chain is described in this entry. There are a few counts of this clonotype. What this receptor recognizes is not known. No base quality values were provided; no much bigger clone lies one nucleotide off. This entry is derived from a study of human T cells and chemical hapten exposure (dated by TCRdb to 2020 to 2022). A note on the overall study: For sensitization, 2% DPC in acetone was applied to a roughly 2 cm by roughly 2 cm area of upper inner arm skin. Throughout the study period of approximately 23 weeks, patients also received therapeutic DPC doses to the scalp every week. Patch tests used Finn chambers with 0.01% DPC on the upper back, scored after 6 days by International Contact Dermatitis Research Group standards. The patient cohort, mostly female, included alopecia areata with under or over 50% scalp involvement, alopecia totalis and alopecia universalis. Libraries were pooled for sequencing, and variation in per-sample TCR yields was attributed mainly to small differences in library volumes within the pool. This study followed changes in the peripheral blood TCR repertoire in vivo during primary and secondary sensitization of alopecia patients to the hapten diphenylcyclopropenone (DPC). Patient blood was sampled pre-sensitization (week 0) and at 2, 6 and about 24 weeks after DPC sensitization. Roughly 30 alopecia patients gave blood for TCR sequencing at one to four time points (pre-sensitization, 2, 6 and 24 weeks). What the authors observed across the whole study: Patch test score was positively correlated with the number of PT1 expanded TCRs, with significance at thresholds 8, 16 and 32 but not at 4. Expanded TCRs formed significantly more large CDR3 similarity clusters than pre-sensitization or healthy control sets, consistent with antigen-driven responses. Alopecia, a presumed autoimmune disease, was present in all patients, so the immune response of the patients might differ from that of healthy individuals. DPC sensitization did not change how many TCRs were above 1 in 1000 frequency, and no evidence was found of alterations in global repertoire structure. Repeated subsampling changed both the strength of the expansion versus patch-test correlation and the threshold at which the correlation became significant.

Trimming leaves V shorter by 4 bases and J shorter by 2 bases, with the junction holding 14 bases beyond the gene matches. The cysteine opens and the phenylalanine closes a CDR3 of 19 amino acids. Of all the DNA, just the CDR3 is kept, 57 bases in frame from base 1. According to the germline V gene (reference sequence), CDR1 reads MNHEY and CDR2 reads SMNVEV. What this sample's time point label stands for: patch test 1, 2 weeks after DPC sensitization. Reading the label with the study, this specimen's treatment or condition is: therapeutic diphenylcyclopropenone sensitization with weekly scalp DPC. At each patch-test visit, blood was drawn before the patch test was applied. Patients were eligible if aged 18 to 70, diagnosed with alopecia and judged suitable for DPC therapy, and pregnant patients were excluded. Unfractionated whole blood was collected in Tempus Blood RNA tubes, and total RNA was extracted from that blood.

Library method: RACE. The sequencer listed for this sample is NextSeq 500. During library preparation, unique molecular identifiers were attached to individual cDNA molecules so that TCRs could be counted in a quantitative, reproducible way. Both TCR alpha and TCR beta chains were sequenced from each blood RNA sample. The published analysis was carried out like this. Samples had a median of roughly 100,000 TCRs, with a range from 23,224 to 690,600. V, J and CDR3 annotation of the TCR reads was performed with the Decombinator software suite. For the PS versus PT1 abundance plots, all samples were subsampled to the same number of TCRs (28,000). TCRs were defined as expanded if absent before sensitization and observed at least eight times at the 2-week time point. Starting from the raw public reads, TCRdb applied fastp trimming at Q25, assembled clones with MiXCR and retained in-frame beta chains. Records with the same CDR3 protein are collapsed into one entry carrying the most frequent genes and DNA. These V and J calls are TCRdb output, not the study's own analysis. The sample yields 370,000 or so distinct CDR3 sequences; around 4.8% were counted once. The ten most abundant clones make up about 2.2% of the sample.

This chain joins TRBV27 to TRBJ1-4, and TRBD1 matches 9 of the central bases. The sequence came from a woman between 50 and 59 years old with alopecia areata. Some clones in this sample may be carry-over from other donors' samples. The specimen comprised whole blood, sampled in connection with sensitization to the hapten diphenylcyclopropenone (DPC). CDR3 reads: CASSSSFRDREGTNEKLFF. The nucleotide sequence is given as TGTGCCAGCAGTTCGTCGTTCCGGGACAGGGAAGGGACTAATGAAAAACTGTTTTTT.